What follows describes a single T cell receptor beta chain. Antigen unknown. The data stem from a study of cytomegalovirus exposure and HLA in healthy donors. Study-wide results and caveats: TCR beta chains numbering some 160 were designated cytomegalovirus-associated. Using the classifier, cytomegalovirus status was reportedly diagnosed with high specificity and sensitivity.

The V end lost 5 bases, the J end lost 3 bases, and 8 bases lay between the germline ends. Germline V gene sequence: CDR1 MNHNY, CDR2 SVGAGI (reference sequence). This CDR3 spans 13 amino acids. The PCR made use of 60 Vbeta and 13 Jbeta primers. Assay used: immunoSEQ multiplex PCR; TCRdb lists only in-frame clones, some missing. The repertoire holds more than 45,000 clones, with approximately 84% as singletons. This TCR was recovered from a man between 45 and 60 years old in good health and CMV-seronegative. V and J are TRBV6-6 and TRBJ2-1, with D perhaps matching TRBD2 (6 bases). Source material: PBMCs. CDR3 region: CASSTTSYNEQFF. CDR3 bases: TGTGCCAGCAGTACGACTAGCTACAATGAGCAGTTCTTC.